This paragraph covers one T cell receptor beta chain sequence. The antigen is unknown. 60 Vbeta and 13 Jbeta primers were used in PCR. Sequencing was performed with immunoSEQ multiplex PCR; in TCRdb, only in-frame clones are kept and a portion is missing. The sample consists of under 150,000 clones, around four fifths of them appearing once. The donors (healthy individuals) were bone marrow donors. These data belong to a study of cytomegalovirus exposure and HLA in healthy donors. Study-level background: Approximately 180 million T cells yielded 117 million unique TCR beta sequences in earlier analysis.

Findings of the study overall: An analysis was carried out later, and it reportedly showed fewer N-insertions in an Asian-associated ancestry cluster than the approximately 670-donor mean. One variant, a missense change in DCLRE1C, was linked in a later analysis to TCR beta V- and J-gene trimming.

V was trimmed by 7 bases and J by 2 bases, leaving 11 bases between them. CDR1 and CDR2 from the germline V gene are SNHLY and FYNNEI. The CDR3 contains 13 residues. This clonotype was obtained from a man aged 40-49 years in good health and CMV-seronegative. Specimen: PBMCs. The gene calls are TRBV2 and TRBJ1-2; possible D gene TRBD1, 6 bases. The CDR3 sequence: CASIRTENYGYTF. CDR3 DNA: TGTGCCAGCATCCGGACAGAGAACTATGGCTACACCTTC.